In its sample, the clone carrying this T cell receptor (beta chain) was seen once. Its antigen is unknown. Sequencing was at deep level. In the authors' methods: ImmunoSEQ gave junction-only sequences without quality scores, so filtering differed. Only in-frame clones appear in the TCRdb table, and some are missing; sequencing was by immunoSEQ multiplex PCR. D and trimming were read from the DNA, whereas the V and J calls and clone size are those reported in that table. The sample holds 1,500,000 or so clones, 96% seen once. These data are taken from a study of shared clonotypes between healthy human individuals. Splitting the CD4+ cells yielded a CD45RA+ naive subset and a CD45RA-negative memory subset. Study-level results: Sharing of clonotypes among donors was expected to vary with sequencing depth.

Material: naive CD4+ T cells sorted from blood. Subset reported: CD45RA+ positively selected. The clonotype originates from a man aged 25 to 40 in good health.

The CDR3 DNA follows: TGTGCCAGCAGACTGGGACAGCCGAACACTGAAGCTTTCTTT. This encodes CASRLGQPNTEAFF. The chain carries TRBV28 and TRBJ1-1; TRBD1 aligns across 7 bases. This CDR3 has 14 residues. The ends lost 6 bases at V and 1 base at J; junction bases unmatched: 5. Germline values: CDR1 MDHEN, CDR2 SYDVKM.